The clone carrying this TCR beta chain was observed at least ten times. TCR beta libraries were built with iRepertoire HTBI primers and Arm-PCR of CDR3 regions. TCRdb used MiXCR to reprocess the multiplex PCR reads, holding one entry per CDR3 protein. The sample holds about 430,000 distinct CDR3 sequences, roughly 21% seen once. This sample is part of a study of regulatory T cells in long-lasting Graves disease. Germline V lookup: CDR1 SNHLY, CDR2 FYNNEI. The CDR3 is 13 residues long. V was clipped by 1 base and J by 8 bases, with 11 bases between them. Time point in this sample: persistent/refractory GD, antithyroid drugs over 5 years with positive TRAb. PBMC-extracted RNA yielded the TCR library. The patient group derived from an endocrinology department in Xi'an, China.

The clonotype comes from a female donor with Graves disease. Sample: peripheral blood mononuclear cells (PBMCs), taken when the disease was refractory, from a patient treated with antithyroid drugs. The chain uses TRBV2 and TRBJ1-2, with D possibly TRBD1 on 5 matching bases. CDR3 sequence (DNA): TGTGCCAGCAGTGAAGACCCCCGGGGGGGCTACACCTTC. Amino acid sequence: CASSEDPRGGYTF.